This T cell receptor (beta chain) was identified in a study of cytomegalovirus exposure and HLA in healthy donors. Study-level points and caveats: Among CMV-associated TCR beta chains, most appeared HLA-restricted in a later analysis. Cytomegalovirus-associated TCR beta chains were listed, numbering 150 to 200. A likely sequencing artifact accounted for one observed cluster of highly shared sequence variants.

Germline lookup yields CDR1 SGHTA and CDR2 FQGNSA. The CDR3 extends over 15 amino acids. The V gene lost 0 bases and the J gene lost 1 base, with 6 bases spanning the gap. A word on this clone: No antigen is known for it.

Among the donors, all were healthy bone marrow donors. Both 60 Vbeta primers and 13 Jbeta primers went into the PCR. Here immunoSEQ multiplex PCR was the method, and the copy in TCRdb shows in-frame clones only, minus some. The sample has about 130,000 clones. This receptor was obtained from a middle-aged woman in good health and CMV-seronegative. V is TRBV7-2 and J is TRBJ2-2; D perhaps matches TRBD1 (5 bases). The source material was PBMCs. Here the CDR3 reads CASSLARGNTGELFF. The CDR3 bases are TGTGCCAGCAGCTTAGCAAGGGGGAACACCGGGGAGCTGTTTTTT.